The next 30 T cell receptor beta chains were all read from a single sample in a study of CD8+CD57+ T cells in acquired aplastic anemia. Before being chosen for sequencing, patients had shown CD8+CD57+ cell expansion by flow cytometry. Genomic DNA acted as the template from which TCR beta VDJ combination and CDR3 sequence profiling were carried out. TCRdb passed the reads through MiXCR, listing each CDR3 protein once. This table has about 58,000 distinct CDR3 sequences, 57% appearing once. Sequencing input: sorted CD4+, CD8+, or CD8+CD57+ T cells (not recorded which) from PBMCs. Source of these receptors: a human donor with aplastic anemia.

This chain uses TRBV6-1 with TRBJ2-5; 8 positions match TRBD2. With 2 bases clipped from V and 1 base from J, the junction kept 3 bases outside the gene matches. The germline V gene has CDR1 MNHNS and CDR2 SASEGT. The length of the CDR3 is 15 residues. CDR3: CASSETGGGQETQYF. CDR3 sequence (DNA): TGTGCCAGCAGTGAAACGGGGGGGGGCCAAGAGACCCAGTACTTC.

This clonotype turned up a few times. A clone one base away is much larger, so this may be a read error. The chain couples TRBV7-9 to TRBJ2-7; the D call may be TRBD1 or TRBD2 (5 bases each). The V end was cut by 6 bases, the J end by 9 bases, with 15 bases between. CDR3 length: 12 residues. CDR1 is SEHNR and CDR2 is FQNEAQ in the germline V gene (reference sequence). The CDR3 here is CASRGIRDGQYF. CDR3 nucleotide sequence: TGTGCCAGCAGGGGAATAAGGGACGGGCAGTACTTC.

At least ten counts were recorded for this clonotype. The chain uses TRBV12-3 or TRBV12-4 and TRBJ1-1; 9 positions match TRBD1. This CDR3 comprises 15 residues. J gave up 2 bases and V 6 bases, and 7 bases lay outside the gene matches. The CDR3 DNA reads TGTGCCAGCAGCCTAATGGGACAGGGAAACACTGAAGCTTTCTTT. Its translation: CASSLMGQGNTEAFF.

The table lists this clonotype with many counts. This chain's CDR3 is CSASGQGSGNTIYF. In DNA form, the CDR3 reads TGCAGTGCTAGTGGCCAGGGGAGTGGAAACACCATATATTTT. The chain employs TRBV20-1 and TRBJ1-3; D is perhaps TRBD1 (6 bases). This CDR3 contains 14 residues. V was clipped by 3 bases and J by 3 bases, with 12 bases between them. Germline V gives CDR1 DFQATT, CDR2 SNEGSKA (reference sequence).

V is TRBV20-1 and J is TRBJ1-1; no firm D call. Germline CDR1 and CDR2: DFQATT and SNEGSKA (reference sequence). V lost 0 bases, J lost 6 bases, and 11 bases lay in between. The length of the CDR3 is 13 residues. This chain's CDR3 is CSARDPPSPEAFF. Here the CDR3 DNA reads TGCAGTGCTAGAGACCCTCCCTCACCTGAAGCTTTCTTT.

The DNA of the CDR3 is TGTGCCAGCAGCTTAGAAAGGGACAGCAGATACTACGAGCAGTACTTC. Its translation is CASSLERDSRYYEQYF. The rearrangement links TRBV11-2 to TRBJ2-7, with 7 bases matching TRBD1. V lost 0 bases and J lost 3; bases outside the gene matches: 8. CDR1 SGHAT and CDR2 FQNNGV come from the germline V gene. CDR3 size: 16 residues. Looking up the rest from reference TRBV11-2 and TRBJ2-7 gives the full variable domain: EAGVAQSPRYKIIEKRQSVAFWCNPISGHATLYWYQQILGQGPKLLIQFQNNGVVDDSQLPKDRFSAERLKGVDSTLKIQPAKLEDSAVYLCASSLERDSRYYEQYFGPGTRLTVT.

The chain couples TRBV11-1 to TRBJ2-1, with no clear D. Germline CDR1 and CDR2: SGHAT and FQDESV (reference sequence). This CDR3 has 15 residues. Between the trimmed V and J ends, which lost 5 bases and 0 bases, there was a span of 11 bases. CDR3 sequence: CASSPLPSSYNEQFF. In DNA form, the CDR3 reads TGTGCCAGCAGCCCCCTCCCGAGCTCCTACAATGAGCAGTTCTTC.

The J gene is TRBJ1-5, the V gene TRBV29-1; 7 bases align to TRBD1. CDR3 length equals 13 residues. In germline, CDR1 is SQVTM, CDR2 ANQGSEA. The junction had 4 bases not matched to a gene; V was cut back by 1 base and J by 7 bases. This CDR3 reads CSVEGQGGQPQHF. CDR3 DNA sequence: TGCAGCGTTGAAGGACAGGGAGGACAGCCCCAGCATTTT. The full variable domain, rest sourced from reference TRBV29-1 and TRBJ1-5, is SAVISQKPSRDICQRGTSLTIQCQVDSQVTMMFWYRQQPGQSLTLIATANQGSEATYESGFVIDKFPISRPNLTFSTLTVSNMSPEDSSIYLCSVEGQGGQPQHFGDGTRLSIL.

The rearrangement joins TRBV7-2 to TRBJ2-1; 12 bases are shared with TRBD2. The CDR3 extends over 14 amino acids. Germline assignment: CDR1 SGHTA and CDR2 FQGNSA. Trimming took 5 bases from V and 7 from J; bases not matched to a gene: 3. The CDR3 here is CASSRLAGENEQFF. The CDR3 DNA reads as TGTGCCAGCAGCCGACTAGCGGGGGAAAATGAGCAGTTCTTC. Together with reference TRBV7-2 and TRBJ2-1, the CDR3 gives the full variable domain: GAGVSQSPSNKVTEKGKDVELRCDPISGHTALYWYRQSLGQGLEFLIYFQGNSAPDKSGLPSDRFSAERTGGSVSTLTIQRTQQEDSAVYLCASSRLAGENEQFFGPGTRLTVL.

This clonotype showed up just once. This chain links TRBV14 with TRBJ2-1; D may correspond to TRBD1 or TRBD2 (6 bases each). V was shortened by 4 bases and J by 6 bases, with 13 bases between the two germline ends. This CDR3 comprises 14 residues. Per the germline V gene, CDR1 is SGHDN and CDR2 is FVKESK. The CDR3 loop is CASSLSGAGNEQFF. The CDR3 DNA sequence: TGTGCCAGCAGCCTGTCGGGGGCTGGCAATGAGCAGTTCTTC.

This clonotype has only one observation. This chain links TRBV5-5 with TRBJ2-5; a possible D gene is TRBD1 (6 bases). The CDR3 runs to 13 residues. Trimming removed 5 bases from V and 1 base from J, with 9 bases in between. In germline, CDR1 is SGHKS, CDR2 YYEKEE (reference sequence). The CDR3 spells CASSWTAQETQYF. The CDR3 DNA reads TGTGCCAGCAGTTGGACAGCCCAAGAGACCCAGTACTTC.

This clonotype was seen only once. The chain uses TRBV25-1 and TRBJ1-2; D might be TRBD1 (6 bases). The V gene lost 0 bases and the J gene lost 6 bases, with 14 bases spanning the gap. The CDR3 runs 15 residues. Germline V gives CDR1 MGHDK, CDR2 SYGVNS. As DNA, the CDR3 is TGTGCCAGCAGTGAATACGAACAGGGTGTTAATGGCTACACCTTC. Its protein is CASSEYEQGVNGYTF.

This clonotype was detected many times. The gene calls are TRBV27 and TRBJ1-5; D is undetermined. CDR3 length equals 16 residues. The germline CDR1 and CDR2 sequences are MNHEY and SMNVEV (reference sequence). Between the trimmed V and J ends, which lost 0 bases and 0 bases, there was a span of 9 bases. As DNA, the CDR3 is TGTGCCAGCAGTTTATCGGCAGGAGATAGCAATCAGCCCCAGCATTTT. Translation: CASSLSAGDSNQPQHF.

In this sample, this clonotype turned up many times. The J gene is TRBJ1-1, the V gene TRBV11-2; possible D gene TRBD1, 5 bases. This CDR3 has 13 residues. Germline values: CDR1 SGHAT, CDR2 FQNNGV. Trimming removed 4 bases at V and 7 bases at J, with 13 bases between. CDR3 in DNA: TGTGCCAGCAGCTCAGGGAGCCGATTTGAAGCTTTCTTT. Its translation: CASSSGSRFEAFF.

This clonotype has ten or more counts. The chain couples TRBV5-1 to TRBJ1-1; TRBD1 matches 8 bases. Unmatched junction bases numbered 8, after V lost 0 bases and J lost 4 bases. Germline CDR1 SGHRS, CDR2 YFSETQ. This CDR3 spans 16 amino acids. CDR3 protein: CASSLGQGAVGTEAFF. CDR3 in DNA: TGCGCCAGCAGCTTGGGGCAGGGGGCGGTTGGCACTGAAGCTTTCTTT.

The CDR3 DNA sequence: TGTGCCAGCAGCGTAGCACAGGGGGAGACCGGGGAGCTGTTTTTT. This sequence encodes CASSVAQGETGELFF. The chain recombines TRBV12-3 or TRBV12-4 with TRBJ2-2; TRBD1 matches 8 bases. This CDR3 is 15 amino acids long. The V and J ends lost 6 bases and 5 bases, in that order; junction bases with no gene match: 8.

This chain joins TRBV29-1 and TRBJ1-2, with 10 bases identical to TRBD1. The length of the CDR3 is 13 residues. The V gene end was trimmed by 5 bases and the J gene end by 2 bases; junction bases not matched to a gene: 2. CDR1 SQVTM and CDR2 ANQGSEA come from the germline V gene. The CDR3 loop is CSVPGQGNYGYTF. CDR3 coding DNA: TGCAGCGTTCCGGGACAGGGGAACTATGGCTACACCTTC.

The rearrangement joins TRBV5-1 to TRBJ1-1, with D hard to call. The CDR3 length is 14 residues. Looked up from germline, CDR1 is SGHRS and CDR2 is YFSETQ. V lost 0 bases to trimming and J lost 1 base, with 7 bases between them. The CDR3 DNA reads as TGCGCCAGCAGCTTGGACAGTGGGAACACTGAAGCTTTCTTT. Translation: CASSLDSGNTEAFF.

V and J are TRBV2 and TRBJ1-2; no reliable D call. The CDR3 spans 12 residues. Germline V CDR1 and CDR2: SNHLY, FYNNEI. The CDR3 here is CAVRESYYGYTF. DNA of the CDR3: TGTGCAGTAAGAGAGAGTTACTATGGCTACACCTTC. The complete variable domain, with remaining parts taken from reference TRBV2 and TRBJ1-2, reads EPEVTQTPSHQVTQMGQEVILRCVPISNHLYFYWYRQILGQKVEFLVSFYNNEISEKSEIFDDQFSVERPDGSNFTLKIRSTKLEDSAMYFCAVRESYYGYTFGSGTRLTVV.

This chain links TRBV15 with TRBJ1-5; the D gene is possibly TRBD1 (5 bases). With 2 bases removed from V and 6 bases from J, the gap between germline ends came to 8 bases. Germline values: CDR1 LNHNV, CDR2 YYDKDF (reference sequence). CDR3 length: 13 amino acids. CDR3 nucleotide sequence: TGTGCCACCAGCAGACAGGGCAGTCAGCCCCAGCATTTT. Its protein is CATSRQGSQPQHF. Drawing the rest from reference TRBV15 and TRBJ1-5, the complete variable domain is DAMVIQNPRYQVTQFGKPVTLSCSQTLNHNVMYWYQQKSSQAPKLLFHYYDKDFNNEADTPDNFQSRRPNTSFCFLDIRSPGLGDTAMYLCATSRQGSQPQHFGDGTRLSIL.

As concerns this clonotype: The conserved closing phenylalanine or tryptophan is absent in this CDR3, likely reflecting a read error. This chain links TRBV29-1 with TRBJ2-5; 9 bases fit TRBD2. The length of the CDR3 is 15 residues. The V segment lost 6 bases and the J segment 3 bases; nucleotides outside the gene matches: 11. Germline loops: CDR1 SQVTM, CDR2 ANQGSEA. For the CDR3, the DNA is TGCAGCGTGAGTCGGACTAGCGACATGGAAGAGACCCAGTACCTC. This translates into CSVSRTSDMEETQYL.

The chain uses TRBV7-9 and TRBJ1-1; no firm D call. The CDR3 runs 12 residues. The ends were cut back, 8 bases at V and 1 base at J, with 8 bases in the middle. Germline V gives CDR1 SEHNR, CDR2 FQNEAQ (reference sequence). The CDR3 DNA reads as TGTGCCAGCGTTAAGGGGAACACTGAAGCTTTCTTT. Its translation: CASVKGNTEAFF. Using reference TRBV7-9 and TRBJ1-1 for the parts outside the CDR3, the full variable domain is DTGVSQNPRHKITKRGQNVTFRCDPISEHNRLYWYRQTLGQGPEFLTYFQNEAQLEKSRLLSDRFSAERPKGSFSTLEIQRTEQGDSAMYLCASVKGNTEAFFGQGTRLTVV.

The chain has TRBV7-2 and TRBJ1-3, with D unresolved. The CDR3 runs 14 residues. V lost 5 bases, J lost 0 bases, and 8 bases lay in between. Germline assignment: CDR1 SGHTA and CDR2 FQGNSA. CDR3 sequence (DNA): TGTGCCAGCAGCCTCGTTGTCTCTGGAAACACCATATATTTT. This translates into CASSLVVSGNTIYF.

The chain uses TRBV29-1 and TRBJ2-7, with 8 bases lining up with TRBD1. The CDR3 extends over 13 amino acids. Per germline, CDR1 SQVTM and CDR2 ANQGSEA. After removal of 7 bases from V and 3 bases from J, the junction contained 8 bases not matched to a gene. CDR3 in amino acids: CSAGDRLFYEQYF. Here the CDR3 DNA reads TGCAGCGCTGGGGACAGGCTATTCTACGAGCAGTACTTC.

This clonotype has a count of ten or more. The genes are TRBV27 and TRBJ1-5, with D uncertain. The germline CDR1 and CDR2 sequences are MNHEY and SMNVEV (reference sequence). The CDR3 spans 15 residues. V was clipped by 8 bases and J by 9 bases, with 23 bases between them. Written as DNA, the CDR3 is TGTGCCAGCGGGTCCGGCGGTGGCTCTATTAGGCCCCAGCATTTT. Amino acids: CASGSGGGSIRPQHF.

The chain uses TRBV6-1 and TRBJ2-3, with D possibly being TRBD1 or TRBD2 (5 bases each). The CDR3 is 13 residues long. Between the trimmed V and J ends, which lost 6 bases and 5 bases, there was a span of 12 bases. CDR1 is MNHNS, CDR2 SASEGT, per germline. CDR3 nucleotides: TGTGCCAGCAGCATCGGGACGGTAGATACGCAGTATTTT. It specifies CASSIGTVDTQYF.

The rearrangement uses TRBV5-6 and TRBJ2-7, with D perhaps assigned TRBD1 or TRBD2 (5 bases each). The germline V gene encodes CDR1 SGHDT and CDR2 YYEEEE. The CDR3 covers 13 residues. The V end lost 3 bases, the J end lost 2 bases, and 9 bases lay between the germline ends. CDR3 region: CASSSGDPYEQYF. The CDR3 nucleotides read TGTGCCAGCAGCTCCGGGGACCCCTACGAGCAGTACTTC.

This clonotype was detected only once. This sequence joins TRBV20-1 and TRBJ2-3, with TRBD2 matching over 12 bases. In germline, CDR1 is DFQATT, CDR2 SNEGSKA (reference sequence). V trimming: 3 bases; J trimming: 6 bases; junction bases outside the gene matches: 4. The CDR3 covers 14 residues. This chain's CDR3 is CSASLAGGRDTQYF. The CDR3 coding sequence is TGCAGTGCTAGCCTAGCGGGGGGGCGGGATACGCAGTATTTT.

Sample share makes this clonotype medium-sized. The gene calls are TRBV2 and TRBJ2-7; D may be TRBD1 (6 bases). Per the germline V gene, CDR1 is SNHLY and CDR2 is FYNNEI. Trimming stripped 3 bases from V and 0 bases from J, with 12 bases between. This CDR3 is 15 amino acids long. The CDR3 DNA is TGTGCCAGCAGTGATTCCGGGACATTCTCCTACGAGCAGTACTTC. This translates into CASSDSGTFSYEQYF.

V is TRBV20-1 and J is TRBJ2-1; D is unresolved. CDR3 length: 12 residues. Per the germline V gene, CDR1 is DFQATT and CDR2 is SNEGSKA (reference sequence). Trimming removed 0 bases at V and 15 bases at J, with 15 bases between. The CDR3 DNA reads as TGCAGTGCTAGAGATCTTGACCCCTCGCGGTTCTTC. It yields the protein CSARDLDPSRFF.